The 21 T cell receptor beta chains below were found in one sample sequenced in a study of Ad26.COV2.S vaccination and SARS-CoV-2 variants. Method: immunoSEQ multiplex PCR; TCRdb's copy keeps in-frame clones and lacks some. The repertoire includes about 400,000 clones, roughly 85% of them detected once, and just under 7.5% sits in the top ten. As for treatment: around 19 received Ad26.COV2.S at low or high dose, single or two shots; about 5 received placebo; per-sample allocation not given. After the first vaccine or placebo injection, samples were drawn on day 63. Sequenced material: peripheral blood, taken in a trial of Ad26.COV2.S vaccine versus placebo. The receptors come from a person between 18 and 60 years old who received the Ad26.COV2.S COVID-19 vaccine or a placebo.

In its sample, this clone was seen a few times. The chain links TRBV5-4 to TRBJ2-7, with 10 bases that match TRBD2. This CDR3 region has 15 residues. V lost 3 bases and J lost 5; bases outside the gene matches: 8. Per germline, CDR1 SGHNT and CDR2 YYREEE (reference sequence). The CDR3 nucleotides are TGTGCCAGCAGCTCGAAGCCGGGACTAGCGAACGAGCAGTACTTC. Its translation: CASSSKPGLANEQYF.

This clone is a singleton in its sample. The CDR3 sequence is CASRPMGQGNGYTF. DNA for the CDR3: TGTGCCAGCAGACCCATGGGACAGGGAAATGGCTACACCTTC. The chain links TRBV6-5 to TRBJ1-2; TRBD1 aligns across 9 bases. Per germline, CDR1 MNHEY and CDR2 SVGAGI. Germline trimming cut 6 bases from V and 6 bases from J; bases unmatched to any gene: 8. The CDR3 is made up of 14 amino acids.

In its sample, this clone was seen a few times. The chain joins TRBV18 to TRBJ2-7; D perhaps matches TRBD1 (6 bases). CDR3 size: 14 residues. The V gene lost 1 base and the J gene lost 5 bases, with 12 bases spanning the gap. From germline, CDR1 is KGHSH and CDR2 LQKENI. CDR3 amino acids: CASSPLRQEDEQYF. Written as DNA, the CDR3 is TGTGCCAGCTCACCACTAAGACAGGAGGACGAGCAGTACTTC.

This clone appeared a single time. V and J are TRBV9 and TRBJ2-1; D gene uncertain. V lost 2 bases, J lost 0 bases, and 9 bases lay in between. The CDR3 extends over 15 amino acids. Germline values: CDR1 SGDLS, CDR2 YYNGEE. CDR3 sequence (DNA): TGTGCCAGCAGCGTCCTGCGGAGCTCCTACAATGAGCAGTTCTTC. The encoded protein is CASSVLRSSYNEQFF.

The chain employs TRBV24-1 and TRBJ2-2, with 11 bases aligning to TRBD1. This CDR3 spans 17 amino acids. Germline CDR1 is KGHDR and CDR2 is SFDVKD. V shed 3 bases and J 4 bases; nucleotides not matched to a gene: 6. The CDR3 DNA reads TGTGCCACCAGTGATCCAAGGGGACAGGGGGGCACCGGGGAGCTGTTTTTT. It is translated as CATSDPRGQGGTGELFF.

This clone was counted between two and nine times. The rearrangement links TRBV20-1 to TRBJ1-1, with no clear D. The length of the CDR3 is 15 residues. V was pared by 3 bases and J by 2 bases, with 16 bases between. The germline V gene encodes CDR1 DFQATT and CDR2 SNEGSKA (reference sequence). The CDR3 here is CSASAGRTFNTEAFF. CDR3 in DNA: TGCAGTGCTAGTGCGGGCAGGACCTTTAACACTGAAGCTTTCTTT.

The J gene is TRBJ1-1, the V gene TRBV18; D is unresolved. Trimming took off 5 bases at V and 7 bases at J, with 11 bases between the two ends. This CDR3 is built from 12 residues. CDR1 KGHSH and CDR2 LQKENI come from the germline V gene. The CDR3 DNA reads as TGTGCCAGCTCAGCCTACAAGGGTGAAGCTTTCTTT. Encoded protein: CASSAYKGEAFF.

The chain employs TRBV19 and TRBJ1-1, with D uncertain. Trimming pared 3 bases from V and 1 base from J, leaving 6 bases between. Germline assignment: CDR1 LNHDA and CDR2 SQIVND (reference sequence). The CDR3 length is 13 residues. In DNA form, the CDR3 reads TGTGCCAGTAGTATGGCCAAGAACACTGAAGCTTTCTTT. Its protein product is CASSMAKNTEAFF.

This rearrangement joins TRBV27 to TRBJ1-1; TRBD1 agrees at 8 bases. The germline V gene encodes CDR1 MNHEY and CDR2 SMNVEV (reference sequence). The CDR3 spans 15 residues. Losses at the gene ends were 2 bases for V and 1 base for J; bases not matched to a gene: 3. CDR3 in amino acids: CASSLAGGANTEAFF. CDR3 in DNA: TGTGCCAGCAGTTTAGCAGGGGGCGCGAACACTGAAGCTTTCTTT.

The V gene is TRBV10-2, the J gene TRBJ2-3, with TRBD2 matching 7 bases. With V trimmed by 11 bases and J by 3 bases, 8 bases remained unmatched. CDR1 and CDR2 (germline): WSHSY, SAAADI. This CDR3 has 13 residues. The CDR3 DNA sequence: TGCGCCGGGGGGGAAGTGGAGACAGATACGCAGTATTTT. It yields the protein CAGGEVETDTQYF.

The V and J genes are TRBV14 and TRBJ1-1; D not certain. Germline V gene sequence: CDR1 SGHDN, CDR2 FVKESK. This CDR3 has 13 residues. V dropped 1 base and J dropped 10 bases, with 13 bases sitting between them. The CDR3 DNA is TGTGCCAGCAGCCAAGTACACCCACCGGGAGCTTTCTTT. It yields the protein CASSQVHPPGAFF.

This clone has only one observation. This sequence joins TRBV27 and TRBJ2-7; 8 nucleotides match TRBD2. The J segment lost 2 bases and the V segment lost 6 bases, leaving 0 bases of the junction unmatched. The germline V gene has CDR1 MNHEY and CDR2 SMNVEV (reference sequence). The length of the CDR3 is 12 residues. CDR3 bases: TGTGCCAGCAGGCGGGGGGCCTACGAGCAGTACTTC. It translates to CASRRGAYEQYF.

V gene TRBV19 combines with J gene TRBJ1-1, with D possibly being TRBD1 (5 bases). V was pared by 6 bases and J by 1 base, with 30 bases between. Germline CDR1 and CDR2: LNHDA and SQIVND (reference sequence). CDR3 length: 20 amino acids. In nucleotides, the CDR3 is TGTGCCAGTAGAGACCGTCTAGGGTGGGCTGCGGGGGTAGGGAACACTGAAGCTTTCTTT. It translates to CASRDRLGWAAGVGNTEAFF. The full variable domain, completed using reference TRBV19 and TRBJ1-1, is DGGITQSPKYLFRKEGQNVTLSCEQNLNHDAMYWYRQDPGQGLRLIYYSQIVNDFQKGDIAEGYSVSREKKESFPLTVTSAQKNPTAFYLCASRDRLGWAAGVGNTEAFFGQGTRLTVV.

The V and J genes are TRBV7-6 and TRBJ1-1; D is unclear. V lost 1 base and J lost 0, with 9 bases in between. There are 15 residues in the CDR3. Germline V gene lookup returns CDR1 SGHVS and CDR2 FNYEAQ. The CDR3 DNA is TGTGCCAGCAGCTTAGAGGCTGGGATGAACACTGAAGCTTTCTTT. The encoded protein is CASSLEAGMNTEAFF. Drawing the rest from reference TRBV7-6 and TRBJ1-1, the complete variable domain is GAGVSQSPRYKVTKRGQDVALRCDPISGHVSLYWYRQALGQGPEFLTYFNYEAQQDKSGLPNDRFSAERPEGSISTLTIQRTEQRDSAMYRCASSLEAGMNTEAFFGQGTRLTVV.

The chain recombines TRBV7-2 with TRBJ2-1; perhaps TRBD2 as D (6 bases). The CDR3 extends over 14 amino acids. Trimming removed 5 bases at V and 4 bases at J, with 12 bases between. CDR1 and CDR2 from the germline V gene are SGHTA and FQGNSA. The CDR3 loop is CASSPSGVYNEQFF. The CDR3, as DNA: TGTGCCAGCAGCCCATCGGGGGTGTACAATGAGCAGTTCTTC.

The chain links TRBV24-1 to TRBJ2-7, with D perhaps given as TRBD1 or TRBD2 (6 bases each). V dropped 4 bases and J dropped 4 bases, with 10 bases sitting between them. Per germline, CDR1 KGHDR and CDR2 SFDVKD. CDR3 length equals 13 residues. The chain's CDR3 is CATSDLGGYEQYF. The CDR3 DNA is TGTGCCACCAGTGACCTAGGGGGGTACGAGCAGTACTTC.

This clone was observed a few times. The CDR3 nucleotides are TGCGCCAGCAGCCTTGATGGTCCAGGGGCGAACACTGAAGCTTTCTTT. As protein: CASSLDGPGANTEAFF. The chain combines TRBV4-1 with TRBJ1-1; TRBD1 is a possible D gene (6 bases). CDR1 and CDR2 from the germline V gene are MGHRA and YSYEKL. The V end lost 4 bases, the J end lost 1 base, and 16 bases lay between the germline ends. CDR3 length equals 16 residues.

This sequence joins TRBV6-6 and TRBJ2-7, with TRBD2 matching over 12 bases. CDR1 is MNHNY, CDR2 SVGAGI, per germline (reference sequence). The junction had 6 bases not matched to a gene; V was cut back by 7 bases and J by 5 bases. CDR3 length equals 14 residues. CDR3 amino acids: CASTPSGRGNEQYF. DNA for the CDR3: TGTGCCAGCACTCCTAGCGGGAGGGGCAACGAGCAGTACTTC.

The chain has TRBV2 and TRBJ2-5, with 9 bases aligning to TRBD2. The V gene's germline CDR1 is SNHLY and CDR2 FYNNEI. The CDR3 extends over 13 amino acids. V lost 4 bases and J lost 4; bases outside the gene matches: 1. The CDR3 here is CASSVLAGETQYF. CDR3 coding DNA: TGTGCCAGCAGTGTACTAGCGGGAGAGACCCAGTACTTC.

The V and J genes are TRBV10-2 and TRBJ2-2, with 10 bases matching TRBD2. CDR3 length: 15 amino acids. V gave up 7 bases and J gave up 6 bases; unmatched junction bases: 8. Germline-derived CDR1 and CDR2 are WSHSY and SAAADI. The CDR3 region is CASTGLAGEAGELFF. CDR3 bases: TGCGCCAGCACGGGGCTAGCGGGAGAGGCCGGGGAGCTGTTTTTT.

This clone was found a few times. This rearrangement joins TRBV5-1 to TRBJ2-3; tentative D call: TRBD2 (6 bases). The CDR3 consists of 15 residues. Germline V gene lookup returns CDR1 SGHRS and CDR2 YFSETQ. V was clipped by 4 bases and J by 2 bases, with 14 bases between them. The CDR3 nucleotides are TGCGCCAGCAGCCTGGAGCGGGCCGCCACAGATACGCAGTATTTT. Amino acids: CASSLERAATDTQYF.